This T cell receptor (beta chain) was obtained from a study of blood T cell repertoires in COVID-19 (dated by TCRdb to about 2020). Concerning the study at large: Samples covering the acute and convalescent phases of COVID-19 were provided by collaborators in the United States, Italy and Spain. The prospective study material was composed of cDNA or gDNA derived from T cells, B-cell-depleted T cells, or PBMCs. Subjects who had been exposed to COVID-19, were actively infected with it, or had recovered from it provided the deeply sampled blood TCRbeta repertoires that made up the dataset. A freely available public database, intended as a resource for researchers studying the immune response to SARS-CoV-2, is where the repertoires were released. The samples were drawn from two sources: the first 160 participants of the ongoing ImmuneRACE study, and some 1,300 subjects contributed by 6 global collaborators. The sample metadata nearly always contained a de-identified subject ID, COVID-19 status, age in years and sex. HLA class I and class II types, where available, came from metadata supplied by the sample provider rather than from assay-based typing. What the research found in general, with its limitations: Clinical and demographic metadata were provided uncurated, with the amount varying by source and participant.

TCRbeta CDR3 regions were amplified from genomic DNA using the immunoSEQ Assay, a bias-controlled multiplex PCR. Concerning the study's data processing: The number of nucleated cells in each sample was estimated from the amplification of reference gene primers within the assay. To quantify the absolute abundance of each unique TCRbeta CDR3 rearrangement, sequence reads were collapsed and filtered. For each sample, productive Simpson clonality was calculated as the square root of Simpson's diversity index over productive rearrangements. TCRdb retrieved this table from immuneACCESS and kept in-frame rearrangements only. Not all clones are present; in checked studies, unresolved V genes account for under half, and no reason is known for the remainder. For V, J and clone size, that table is used; D and trimming come from the DNA. This sample has a few hundred thousand clones in its table, and about 80% of those were observed once. The ten top clones hold approximately 4.3% of the sample.

Participants in the prospective study were enrolled through a virtual design, were aged about 18 to 90 years, and lived in 24 United States geographic areas. Cohort assignment in the prospective study relied on participant-reported clinical history from a screening survey and a study questionnaire. In the prospective study, whole blood, serum and a nasopharyngeal or oropharyngeal swab were collected from each participant by mobile phlebotomists. Over a roughly 2-month period, participants in the prospective study had the option of providing additional blood draws and questionnaires. Prospective study blood samples were shipped either frozen or at room temperature before DNA extraction. About this clone: No antigen is known for it. Per-base quality was not reported, and no clone a single base away is much larger than it.

Input material: PBMCs or T cells enriched from blood (not recorded which). This clonotype was obtained from a man between 25 and 39 years old with acute COVID-19.

CDR3 sequence: CASSQEGGSAFF. The DNA reads TGTGCCAGCAGCCAAGAAGGGGGCAGCGCTTTCTTT. This sequence uses TRBV3-1 (or the pseudogene TRBV3-2) and TRBJ1-1; 7 junctional bases match TRBD1. V trim: 0 bases; J trim: 11 bases; unmatched bases: 3. The CDR3, cysteine through phenylalanine, is 12 amino acids long. Only the CDR3 DNA stays, 36 bases, in frame from base 1. CDR1 LGHDT and CDR2 YNNKEL were looked up in the germline V gene (reference sequence).